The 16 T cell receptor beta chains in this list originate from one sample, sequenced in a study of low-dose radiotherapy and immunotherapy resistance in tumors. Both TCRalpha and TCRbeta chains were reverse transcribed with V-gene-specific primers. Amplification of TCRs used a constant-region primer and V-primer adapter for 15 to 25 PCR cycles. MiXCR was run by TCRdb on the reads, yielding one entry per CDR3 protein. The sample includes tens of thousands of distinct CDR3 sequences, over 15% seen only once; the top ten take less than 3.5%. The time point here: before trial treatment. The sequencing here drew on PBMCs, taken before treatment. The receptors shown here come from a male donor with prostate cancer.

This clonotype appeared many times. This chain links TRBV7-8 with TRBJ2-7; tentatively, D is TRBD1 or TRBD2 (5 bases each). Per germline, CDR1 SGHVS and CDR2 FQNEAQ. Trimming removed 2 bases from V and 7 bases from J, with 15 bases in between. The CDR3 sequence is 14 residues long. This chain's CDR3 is CASSLSDWGMEQYF. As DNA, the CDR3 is TGTGCCAGCAGCTTATCGGACTGGGGGATGGAGCAGTACTTC.

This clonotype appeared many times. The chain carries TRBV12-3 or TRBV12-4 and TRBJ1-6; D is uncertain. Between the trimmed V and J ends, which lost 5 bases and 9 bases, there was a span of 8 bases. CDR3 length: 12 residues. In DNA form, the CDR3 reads TGTGCCAGCAGTCTACAACGTTCACCCCTCCACTTT. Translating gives CASSLQRSPLHF.

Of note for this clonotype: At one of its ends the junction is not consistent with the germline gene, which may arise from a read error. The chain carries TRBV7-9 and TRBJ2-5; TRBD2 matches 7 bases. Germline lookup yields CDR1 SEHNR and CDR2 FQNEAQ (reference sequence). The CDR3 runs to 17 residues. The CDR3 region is CASSRGGAGSNIEIQYF. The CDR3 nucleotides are TGTGCCAGCAGCCGCGGGGGAGCGGGGAGTAACATTGAGATCCAGTACTTC.

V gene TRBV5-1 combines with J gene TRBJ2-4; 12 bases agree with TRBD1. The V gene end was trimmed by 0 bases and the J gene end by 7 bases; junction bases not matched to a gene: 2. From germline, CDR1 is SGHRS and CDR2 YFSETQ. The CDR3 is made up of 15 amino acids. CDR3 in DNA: TGCGCCAGCAGCTTGGTGGGACAGGGGGCTAACATTCAGTACTTC. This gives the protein CASSLVGQGANIQYF.

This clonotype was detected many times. The CDR3 reads CSAKGLRDTQYF. DNA for the CDR3: TGCAGTGCTAAGGGACTGCGAGATACGCAGTATTTT. This chain joins TRBV20-1 and TRBJ2-3, with TRBD2 as a possible D gene (6 bases). The CDR3 is made up of 12 amino acids. Trimming pared 4 bases from V and 5 bases from J, leaving 10 bases between. CDR1 and CDR2 from the germline V gene are DFQATT and SNEGSKA (reference sequence).

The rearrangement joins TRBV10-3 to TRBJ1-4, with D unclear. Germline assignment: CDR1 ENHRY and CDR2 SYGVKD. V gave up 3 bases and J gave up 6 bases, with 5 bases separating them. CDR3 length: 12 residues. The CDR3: CAISDRDEKLFF. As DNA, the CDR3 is TGTGCCATCAGTGATCGGGATGAAAAACTGTTTTTT.

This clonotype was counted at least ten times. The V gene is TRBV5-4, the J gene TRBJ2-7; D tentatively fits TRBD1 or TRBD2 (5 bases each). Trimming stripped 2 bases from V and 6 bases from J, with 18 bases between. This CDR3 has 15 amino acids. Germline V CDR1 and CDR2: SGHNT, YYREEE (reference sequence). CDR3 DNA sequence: TGTGCCAGCAGCTTTGTGGGGGACCTTATTGGCGAGCAGTACTTC. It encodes CASSFVGDLIGEQYF.

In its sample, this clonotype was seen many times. For the CDR3, the DNA is TGCGCCAGCAGCCTGGGTGGGACATTGATTCAAGAGACCCAGTACTTC. Translated: CASSLGGTLIQETQYF. This rearrangement joins TRBV5-1 to TRBJ2-5; possibly TRBD1 for D (6 bases). V was trimmed by 4 bases and J by 2 bases, leaving 18 bases between them. The germline gives CDR1 SGHRS, CDR2 YFSETQ. The CDR3 runs to 16 residues.

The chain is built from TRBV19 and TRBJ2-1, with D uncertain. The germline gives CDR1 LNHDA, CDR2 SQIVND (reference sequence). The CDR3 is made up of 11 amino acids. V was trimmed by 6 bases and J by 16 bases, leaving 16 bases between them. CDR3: CASSRHSEGFF. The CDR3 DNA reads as TGTGCCAGTAGCCGCCACTCGGAAGGATTCTTC.

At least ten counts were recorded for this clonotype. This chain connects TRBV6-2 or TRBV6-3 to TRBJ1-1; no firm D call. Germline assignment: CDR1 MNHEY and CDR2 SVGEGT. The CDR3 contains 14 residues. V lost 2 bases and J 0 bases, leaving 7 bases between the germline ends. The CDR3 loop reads CASSYNGLNTEAFF. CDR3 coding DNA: TGTGCCAGCAGTTACAACGGTCTGAACACTGAAGCTTTCTTT.

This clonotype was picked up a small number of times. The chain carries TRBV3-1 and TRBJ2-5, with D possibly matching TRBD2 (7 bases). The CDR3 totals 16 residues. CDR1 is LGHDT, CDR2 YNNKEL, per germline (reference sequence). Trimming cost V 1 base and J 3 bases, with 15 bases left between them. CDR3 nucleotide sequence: TGTGCCAGCAGCCAAGGGGGGGGGGGGCCAGAAGAGACCCAGTACTTC. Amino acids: CASSQGGGGPEETQYF.

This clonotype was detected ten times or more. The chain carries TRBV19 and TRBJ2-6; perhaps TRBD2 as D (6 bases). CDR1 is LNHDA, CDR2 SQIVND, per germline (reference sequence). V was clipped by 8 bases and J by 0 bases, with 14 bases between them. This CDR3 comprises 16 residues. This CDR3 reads CASVPGVRSGANVLTF. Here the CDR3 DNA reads TGTGCCAGTGTTCCGGGAGTCCGCTCTGGGGCCAACGTCCTGACTTTC.

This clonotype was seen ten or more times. CDR3 coding DNA: TGTGCCAGCAGCTTAGACACGTTCGGTGTCGGCGAGCAGTACTTC. As protein: CASSLDTFGVGEQYF. This rearrangement joins TRBV7-9 to TRBJ2-7; no definite D call. There are 15 residues in the CDR3. Germline V gene sequence: CDR1 SEHNR, CDR2 FQNEAQ (reference sequence). Trimming removed 1 base at V and 6 bases at J, with 16 bases between.

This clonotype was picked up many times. CDR3 DNA: TGTGCCAGTAGTATCGGTCCGGCAGGCGGCCAGCCCCAGCATTTT. Translated: CASSIGPAGGQPQHF. The rearrangement joins TRBV19 to TRBJ1-5; no firm D call. The CDR3 extends over 15 amino acids. Trimming took off 3 bases at V and 7 bases at J, with 16 bases between the two ends. Germline V lookup: CDR1 LNHDA, CDR2 SQIVND (reference sequence).

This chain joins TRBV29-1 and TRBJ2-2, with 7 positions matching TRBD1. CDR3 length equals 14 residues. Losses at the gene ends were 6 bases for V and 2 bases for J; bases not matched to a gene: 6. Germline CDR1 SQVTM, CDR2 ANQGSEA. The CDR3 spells CSVAGTDNTGELFF. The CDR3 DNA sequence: TGCAGCGTCGCCGGGACAGACAACACCGGGGAGCTGTTTTTT.

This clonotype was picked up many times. The CDR3 DNA follows: TGTGCCAGCAGCCAACCCTCGGGGGGGGGCCGGGATACGCAGTATTTT. Residues: CASSQPSGGGRDTQYF. The chain joins TRBV12-3 or TRBV12-4 to TRBJ2-3, with 8 bases aligning to TRBD2. The V and J ends lost 6 bases and 6 bases, in that order; junction bases with no gene match: 14. The CDR3 totals 16 residues.